The 4 T cell receptor beta chains listed next were all sequenced from one sample in a study of blood T cell repertoires in COVID-19. Generated by immunoSEQ multiplex PCR, the TCRdb table keeps only in-frame clones and is missing some. The sample has 150,000 to 200,000 clones; 85% to 95% are singletons. The sample was peripheral blood. Receptor source: a woman in her forties or fifties with acute or convalescent COVID-19.

The V call is TRBV24-1, the J call TRBJ1-2; perhaps TRBD1 as D (5 bases). V lost 4 bases to trimming and J lost 5 bases, with 13 bases between them. The germline V gene has CDR1 KGHDR and CDR2 SFDVKD. The CDR3 is made up of 14 amino acids. The DNA for the CDR3 is TGTGCCACCAGTGACCCGGGGACTGTTTATGGCTACACCTTC. The encoded protein is CATSDPGTVYGYTF.

The rearrangement links TRBV14 to TRBJ2-1; TRBD2 agrees at 9 bases. Losses at the gene ends were 0 bases for V and 8 bases for J; bases not matched to a gene: 8. This CDR3 is 16 amino acids long. The V gene's germline CDR1 is SGHDN and CDR2 FVKESK. This chain's CDR3 is CASSQDLRGGLDEQFF. The CDR3 DNA follows: TGTGCCAGCAGCCAAGATTTGCGGGGGGGCCTGGATGAGCAGTTCTTC.

This chain links TRBV21-1 with TRBJ1-5. TRBV21-1 is tagged as a pseudogene. This CDR3 comprises 17 residues. CDR3 loop: CASSKFPGILGNQPQHF. In DNA, the CDR3 is TGTGCCAGCAGCAAATTCCCCGGGATATTGGGCAATCAGCCCCAGCATTTT.

This clone was seen once. The V gene is TRBV6-6, the J gene TRBJ1-1; the D is unclear. The CDR3 runs 15 residues. Germline V gene lookup returns CDR1 MNHNY and CDR2 SVGAGI (reference sequence). V shed 2 bases and J shed 4 bases, with 14 bases lying between them. DNA for the CDR3: TGTGCCAGCAGTTACCCTGGAGGGAAAGGCACTGAAGCTTTCTTT. It specifies CASSYPGGKGTEAFF.